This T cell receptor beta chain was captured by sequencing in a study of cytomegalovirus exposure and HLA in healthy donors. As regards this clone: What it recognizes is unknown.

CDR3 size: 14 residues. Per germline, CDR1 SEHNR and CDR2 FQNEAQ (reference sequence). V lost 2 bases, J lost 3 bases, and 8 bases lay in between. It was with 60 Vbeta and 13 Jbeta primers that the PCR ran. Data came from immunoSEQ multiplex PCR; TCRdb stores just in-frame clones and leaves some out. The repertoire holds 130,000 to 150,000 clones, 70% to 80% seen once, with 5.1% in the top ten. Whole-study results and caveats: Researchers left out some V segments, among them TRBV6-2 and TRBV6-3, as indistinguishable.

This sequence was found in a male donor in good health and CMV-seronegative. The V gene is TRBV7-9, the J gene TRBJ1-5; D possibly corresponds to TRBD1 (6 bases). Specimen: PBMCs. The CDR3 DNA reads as TGTGCCAGCAGCTTACCAGGGGTCAATCAGCCCCAGCATTTT. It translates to CASSLPGVNQPQHF. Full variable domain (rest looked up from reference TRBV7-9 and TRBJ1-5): DTGVSQNPRHKITKRGQNVTFRCDPISEHNRLYWYRQTLGQGPEFLTYFQNEAQLEKSRLLSDRFSAERPKGSFSTLEIQRTEQGDSAMYLCASSLPGVNQPQHFGDGTRLSIL.